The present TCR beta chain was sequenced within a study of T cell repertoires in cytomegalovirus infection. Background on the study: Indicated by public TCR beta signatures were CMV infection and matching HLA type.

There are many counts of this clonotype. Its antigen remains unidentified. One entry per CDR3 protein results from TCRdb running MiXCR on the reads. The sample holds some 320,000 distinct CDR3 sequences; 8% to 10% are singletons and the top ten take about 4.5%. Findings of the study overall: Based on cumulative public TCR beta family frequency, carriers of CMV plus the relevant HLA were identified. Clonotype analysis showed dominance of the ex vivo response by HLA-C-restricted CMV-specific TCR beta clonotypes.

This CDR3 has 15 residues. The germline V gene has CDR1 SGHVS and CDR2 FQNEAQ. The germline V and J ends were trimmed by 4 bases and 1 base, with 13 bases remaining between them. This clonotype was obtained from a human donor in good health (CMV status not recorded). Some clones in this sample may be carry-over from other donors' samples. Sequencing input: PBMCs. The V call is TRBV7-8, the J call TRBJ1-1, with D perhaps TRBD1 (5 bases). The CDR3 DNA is TGTGCCAGCAGCTCCTGGGACTTGGGGAACACTGAAGCTTTCTTT. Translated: CASSSWDLGNTEAFF.